The 28 T cell receptor beta chains below come from one sample, sequenced in a study of Tregs in tolerant kidney transplant recipients. Only in-frame clones appear in the TCRdb table, and some are missing; sequencing was by immunoSEQ multiplex PCR. The table lists some 31,000 clones. The sample was CD8+ T cells from blood, taken before the transplant. Receptors originate from a human donor who received a combined kidney and bone marrow transplant.

As concerns this clone: From the germline J gene comes the end of the CDR3, since the read stops 3 residues before it. The J gene is TRBJ2-3, the V gene TRBV20-1, with 11 bases matching TRBD2. Trimming cost V 4 bases and J 0 bases; bases outside gene matches: 12. The CDR3 covers 18 residues. Germline CDR1 is DFQATT and CDR2 is SNEGSKA (reference sequence). The part of the CDR3 DNA that was read is TGCAGTGCTAAAGAGTGGGGACTAGCGGTCGCTAGCACAGATACG. Amino acid sequence: CSAKEWGLAVASTDT. The full CDR3 is CSAKEWGLAVASTDTQYF.

Comments on this clone: The CDR3 end is not reached by the read, which stops 3 residues before it; the germline J gene fills it in. The gene calls are TRBV16 and TRBJ1-2, with D possibly being TRBD1 (5 bases). Deletions cut 0 bases from V and 3 bases from J, with 8 bases between. Germline V gene lookup returns CDR1 KGHSY and CDR2 FQNENV. This CDR3 has 14 residues. The DNA read from the CDR3 is TGTGCCAGCAGCCAATCACAGGAATACTATGGC. This codes for CASSQSQEYYG. The CDR3 in full is CASSQSQEYYGYTF.

The CDR3 bases that were read are TGTGCCAGCAGCCTGGACAGTAGCAATCAGCCC. It yields the protein CASSLDSSNQP. The whole CDR3 protein reads CASSLDSSNQPQHF. The chain has TRBV5-6 and TRBJ1-5, with D perhaps matching TRBD1 (6 bases). The CDR3 extends 3 residues past the end of the read, so its final part is completed from the germline J gene. CDR1 SGHDT and CDR2 YYEEEE come from the germline V gene. Trimming cost V 4 bases and J 0 bases, with 8 bases left between them. The CDR3 loop spans 14 amino acids.

Notes on this clone: The observed sequence ends 3 residues before the CDR3 terminus, with the missing tail filled in from the germline J gene. The chain combines TRBV11-2 with TRBJ2-2; the match to TRBD1 covers 8 bases. CDR1 is SGHAT, CDR2 FQNNGV, per germline. With 10 bases clipped from V and 5 bases from J, the junction kept 9 bases outside the gene matches. This CDR3 has 14 residues. The CDR3 reads CAIGEDRATGELFF. The part of the CDR3 DNA that was read is TGTGCCATAGGGGAGGACAGGGCAACCGGGGAG.

Comments on this clone: Read coverage stops 3 residues before the CDR3 terminus; the germline J gene supplies the remainder. The chain uses TRBV6-1 and TRBJ1-2, with D possibly TRBD1 on 5 matching bases. CDR1 and CDR2 (germline): MNHNS, SASEGT. With 1 base removed from V and 4 bases from J, the gap between germline ends came to 13 bases. This CDR3 spans 15 amino acids. This chain's CDR3 is CASSEVGGASYGYTF. CDR3 DNA (partial): TGTGCCAGCAGTGAAGTAGGTGGGGCCAGCTATGGC.

Turning to this clone: The CDR3 end lies 3 residues beyond the end of the read and is filled in from the germline J gene. The chain couples TRBV19 to TRBJ2-7, with TRBD2 matching 8 bases. The V gene's germline CDR1 is LNHDA and CDR2 SQIVND (reference sequence). This CDR3 region has 19 residues. J gave up 0 bases and V 7 bases, and 20 bases lay outside the gene matches. The DNA read from the CDR3 is TGTGCCAGTATCCATCCTTTTAGTCGGGGTAGCGGGGACTCCTACGAG. Its translation: CASIHPFSRGSGDSYE. In full, the CDR3 is CASIHPFSRGSGDSYEQYF.

The CDR3: CASSSTSGLPGGYTF. The CDR3 bases that were read are TGTGCCAGCAGCTCCACGTCCGGGCTCCCGGGGGGC. This chain links TRBV5-4 with TRBJ1-2; D ambiguous. The read terminates 3 residues ahead of where the CDR3 ends, so the germline J gene completes it. Germline-derived CDR1 and CDR2 are SGHNT and YYREEE (reference sequence). The CDR3 is 15 amino acids. Combining the CDR3 with reference TRBV5-4 and TRBJ1-2 gives the whole variable domain ETGVTQSPTHLIKTRGQQVTLRCSSQSGHNTVSWYQQALGQGPQFIFQYYREEENGRGNFPPRFSGLQFPNYSSELNVNALELDDSALYLCASSSTSGLPGGYTFGSGTRLTVV.

On this clone: The read finishes 3 residues shy of the CDR3 end, and the germline J gene is used to complete it. The chain links TRBV6-2 or TRBV6-3 to TRBJ2-4, with D hard to call. From germline, CDR1 is MNHEY and CDR2 SVGEGT. The CDR3 has 12 residues. Trimming left V 11 bases short and J 7 bases short, with 15 bases between. Partial CDR3 DNA: TGTGCCTCACACGGCGACTTGAACATT. Protein: CASHGDLNI. The entire CDR3 sequence reads CASHGDLNIQYF.

To note about this clone: The missing CDR3 end, 3 residues past where the read stops, is filled in from the germline J gene. The chain carries TRBV5-6 and TRBJ2-7, with 11 bases that match TRBD2. Trimming removed 4 bases from V and 4 bases from J; junction bases left unmatched: 7. In germline, CDR1 is SGHDT, CDR2 YYEEEE. This CDR3 is 15 amino acids long. Incomplete CDR3 DNA: TGTGCCAGCAGCCGAGAGACTAGCGGGATTTACGAG. It is translated as CASSRETSGIYE. The whole CDR3 sequence reads CASSRETSGIYEQYF.

Worth noting for this clone: Read sequence stops 3 residues before the CDR3 end, and the germline J gene provides the missing end. The rearrangement uses TRBV7-9 and TRBJ1-1; 8 positions agree with TRBD1. The V gene's germline CDR1 is SEHNR and CDR2 FQNEAQ (reference sequence). After removal of 7 bases from V and 5 bases from J, the junction contained 6 bases not matched to a gene. This CDR3 is 13 amino acids long. The covered CDR3 bases are TGTGCCAGCACCGGACAGGGAAGTACTGAA. Encoded protein: CASTGQGSTE. The CDR3 in full is CASTGQGSTEAFF.

Details on this clone: The read is 3 residues too short to cover the CDR3 end, so that end is filled in from the germline J gene. The chain links TRBV30 to TRBJ1-1; 8 bases are a match to TRBD1. This CDR3 is built from 14 residues. Per germline, CDR1 GTSNPN and CDR2 SVGIG (reference sequence). The J segment lost 2 bases and the V segment lost 8 bases, leaving 10 bases of the junction unmatched. The CDR3 loop reads CASDLQGANTEAFF. The covered CDR3 bases are TGTGCCAGTGATCTTCAGGGGGCCAACACTGAA. The whole variable domain, filled in from reference TRBV30 and TRBJ1-1, reads SQTIHQWPATLVQPVGSPLSLECTVEGTSNPNLYWYRQAAGRGLQLLFYSVGIGQISSEVPQNLSASRPQDRQFILSSKKLLLSDSGFYLCASDLQGANTEAFFGQGTRLTVV.

Of note for this clone: The DNA ends 3 residues before the CDR3 does, and the rest of the CDR3 is filled in from the germline J gene. The J gene is TRBJ2-7, the V gene TRBV6-2 or TRBV6-3, with unresolved D. This CDR3 region has 14 residues. Germline lookup yields CDR1 MNHEY and CDR2 SVGEGT. Trimming took off 2 bases at V and 0 bases at J, with 8 bases between the two ends. Incomplete CDR3 DNA: TGTGCCAGCAGTTACGCAGGTAGCTCCTACGAG. Translating it yields CASSYAGSSYE. The full CDR3 protein reads CASSYAGSSYEQYF.

As regards this clone: The read falls 3 residues short of the CDR3 end, and the missing part is taken from the germline J gene. The chain recombines TRBV12-5 with TRBJ2-7, with D perhaps matching TRBD2 (6 bases). Between the trimmed V and J ends, which lost 2 bases and 4 bases, there was a span of 12 bases. This CDR3 spans 14 amino acids. Germline-derived CDR1 and CDR2 are LGHNT and FRNRAP. The CDR3 DNA, read in part, is TGTGCTAGTGGTTTGTGGGACTTTCCTTACGAG. This encodes CASGLWDFPYE. The full CDR3 protein reads CASGLWDFPYEQYF.

For this clone: The read stops 3 residues short of the end of the CDR3; the missing end is completed from the germline J gene. The chain joins TRBV20-1 to TRBJ1-1, with D possibly TRBD1 on 5 matching bases. Germline V gene data show CDR1 as DFQATT and CDR2 as SNEGSKA (reference sequence). Deletions cut 5 bases from V and 3 bases from J, with 10 bases between. The CDR3 loop spans 12 amino acids. The CDR3 DNA, read in part, is TGCAGTGCTCCCGGACAAGACACTGAA. It codes for CSAPGQDTE. The entire CDR3 sequence reads CSAPGQDTEAFF.

As to this clone: The CDR3 end falls 3 residues outside the read, so it is completed with the germline J gene. The genes are TRBV7-8 and TRBJ2-7; weak D call: TRBD1 (6 bases). This CDR3 contains 15 residues. Germline assignment: CDR1 SGHVS and CDR2 FQNEAQ. V shed 1 base and J shed 2 bases, with 12 bases lying between them. CDR3 DNA, as far as it was read: TGTGCCAGCAGCTTAGGGACAGCCCCTGCCTACGAG. This gives the protein CASSLGTAPAYE. The full CDR3 reads CASSLGTAPAYEQYF.

About this clone: The CDR3 is cut off 3 residues early in the read; its end comes from the germline J gene. The genes are TRBV10-2 and TRBJ1-1; D unclear. Germline V gene sequence: CDR1 WSHSY, CDR2 SAAADI. CDR3 length: 14 amino acids. The CDR3 loop is CASSDGPSSPPAFF. CDR3 bases read: TGCGCCAGCAGTGACGGTCCAAGTAGCCCGCCG.

The DNA read from the CDR3 is TGTGCCAGCAGCTTGGGTCCAGGGAATGAG. Translating it yields CASSLGPGNE. The entire CDR3 sequence reads CASSLGPGNEQFF. This sequence joins TRBV5-6 and TRBJ2-1; perhaps TRBD1 as D (5 bases). The sequenced fragment ends 3 residues before the CDR3 boundary, so the rest is inferred from the germline J gene. Germline lookup yields CDR1 SGHDT and CDR2 YYEEEE. The CDR3 spans 13 residues. Trimming removed 0 bases at V and 7 bases at J, with 8 bases between.

Notes on this clone: The sequence runs out 3 residues before the end of the CDR3; the remainder is reconstructed from the germline J gene. The V and J genes are TRBV19 and TRBJ2-7; tentative D call: TRBD1 (5 bases). This CDR3 region has 14 residues. Germline CDR1 LNHDA, CDR2 SQIVND (reference sequence). Trimming pared 4 bases from V and 3 bases from J, leaving 13 bases between. The covered CDR3 bases are TGTGCCAGTAGTACCCTGACAGACAACTACGAG. It codes for CASSTLTDNYE. The full CDR3 sequence reads CASSTLTDNYEQYF. Full variable domain (outside the CDR3, taken from reference TRBV19 and TRBJ2-7): DGGITQSPKYLFRKEGQNVTLSCEQNLNHDAMYWYRQDPGQGLRLIYYSQIVNDFQKGDIAEGYSVSREKKESFPLTVTSAQKNPTAFYLCASSTLTDNYEQYFGPGTRLTVT.

With regard to this clone: The CDR3 end lies 3 residues beyond the end of the read and is filled in from the germline J gene. The chain has TRBV7-9 and TRBJ1-4, with TRBD1 identical over 7 bases. The CDR3 spans 15 residues. With V trimmed by 3 bases and J by 6 bases, 7 bases remained unmatched. Germline assignment: CDR1 SEHNR and CDR2 FQNEAQ (reference sequence). This CDR3 reads CASSLTGYDYEKLFF. The CDR3 bases that were read are TGTGCCAGCAGCTTGACAGGGTACGACTATGAAAAA.

In the case of this clone: The CDR3 is cut off 3 residues early in the read; its end comes from the germline J gene. The rearrangement links TRBV7-6 to TRBJ2-7; 9 bases are shared with TRBD1. This CDR3 comprises 15 residues. Germline values: CDR1 SGHVS, CDR2 FNYEAQ. With V trimmed by 5 bases and J by 6 bases, 11 bases remained unmatched. The CDR3 spells CASSAGQGMRVEQYF. CDR3 DNA, as far as it was read: TGTGCCAGCAGCGCGGGACAGGGAATGCGCGTCGAG.

Notes on this clone: The read ends 3 residues early relative to the CDR3; the germline J gene fills the gap. This chain joins TRBV19 and TRBJ2-5; 7 bases fit TRBD2. V shed 5 bases and J 1 base; nucleotides not matched to a gene: 4. Germline V lookup: CDR1 LNHDA, CDR2 SQIVND (reference sequence). CDR3 length: 14 amino acids. The covered CDR3 bases are TGTGCCAGTAGTTTAACTAGCGTCCAAGAGACC. Protein: CASSLTSVQET. From start to end, the CDR3 is CASSLTSVQETQYF.

On this clone itself: The read ends 3 residues before the CDR3 terminus; that terminus is restored from the germline J gene. This rearrangement joins TRBV18 to TRBJ1-1; D is unclear. V was clipped by 3 bases and J by 7 bases, with 6 bases between them. Germline values: CDR1 KGHSH, CDR2 LQKENI. CDR3 size: 11 residues. The CDR3 reads CASSPSGEAFF. The covered CDR3 bases are TGTGCCAGCTCACCTTCAGGTGAA.

In the case of this clone: The observed sequence ends 3 residues before the CDR3 terminus, with the missing tail filled in from the germline J gene. The rearrangement joins TRBV2 to TRBJ1-4; TRBD1 aligns across 7 bases. Trimming cost V 7 bases and J 8 bases; bases outside gene matches: 4. The CDR3 covers 12 residues. Per germline, CDR1 SNHLY and CDR2 FYNNEI. The covered CDR3 bases are TGTGCCAGCACACAGGGGTACGAAAAA. Protein: CASTQGYEK. The whole CDR3 is CASTQGYEKLFF.

A note on this clone: Read data end 3 residues before the CDR3 end; the end is taken from the germline J gene. The genes are TRBV7-2 and TRBJ2-4; 9 positions agree with TRBD1. Germline V gene sequence: CDR1 SGHTA, CDR2 FQGNSA. This CDR3 contains 14 residues. V shed 5 bases and J 8 bases; nucleotides not matched to a gene: 7. The covered CDR3 bases are TGTGCCAGCAGCCCGACAGGGGGTAGCGACATT. Translating gives CASSPTGGSDI. The CDR3 reads in full as CASSPTGGSDIQYF.

Concerning this clone: The CDR3 end lies 3 residues beyond the end of the read and is filled in from the germline J gene. This chain uses TRBV7-6 with TRBJ2-1, with TRBD2 matching over 14 bases. The V and J ends lost 4 bases and 7 bases, in that order; junction bases with no gene match: 3. Germline CDR1 SGHVS, CDR2 FNYEAQ. The CDR3 covers 15 residues. The CDR3 DNA, read in part, is TGTGCCAGCAGCTCCGGGACTAGCGGGGGTAATGAG. The encoded protein is CASSSGTSGGNE. The entire CDR3 is CASSSGTSGGNEQFF.

On this clone itself: The read stops 3 residues short of the end of the CDR3; the missing end is completed from the germline J gene. V gene TRBV2 combines with J gene TRBJ1-2; possibly TRBD1 for D (5 bases). There are 15 residues in the CDR3. Germline V gene lookup returns CDR1 SNHLY and CDR2 FYNNEI. The ends were cut back, 0 bases at V and 4 bases at J, with 12 bases in the middle. The CDR3 DNA, read in part, is TGTGCCAGCAGTGAAGCGCTTACCGGGGGCTATGGC. This translates into CASSEALTGGYG. The whole CDR3 protein is CASSEALTGGYGYTF.

Comment on this clone: The CDR3 end is not reached by the read, which stops 3 residues before it; the germline J gene fills it in. Within the sample, other DNA sequences also encode this same CDR3. The chain uses TRBV7-2 and TRBJ1-1, with unresolved D. V was trimmed by 1 base and J by 2 bases, leaving 8 bases between them. Per germline, CDR1 SGHTA and CDR2 FQGNSA. The CDR3 spans 14 residues. CDR3 sequence reads: CASSLVGPNTEAFF. CDR3 DNA (partial): TGTGCCAGCAGCTTAGTTGGCCCAAACACTGAA.

Of note for this clone: The read ends 3 residues shy of where the CDR3 ends; the end is completed using the germline J gene. The chain links TRBV7-2 to TRBJ2-7; TRBD2 aligns across 11 bases. CDR1 and CDR2 (germline): SGHTA, FQGNSA. The CDR3 contains 15 residues. The junction had 4 bases not matched to a gene; V was cut back by 5 bases and J by 1 base. The DNA read from the CDR3 is TGTGCCAGCAGCAGACTAGCGGGACCGTCCTACGAG. It encodes CASSRLAGPSYE. The entire CDR3 protein is CASSRLAGPSYEQYF. Variable domain in full (rest from reference TRBV7-2 and TRBJ2-7): GAGVSQSPSNKVTEKGKDVELRCDPISGHTALYWYRQSLGQGLEFLIYFQGNSAPDKSGLPSDRFSAERTGGSVSTLTIQRTQQEDSAVYLCASSRLAGPSYEQYFGPGTRLTVT.